This is a list of T cell receptor beta chains from one sample in a study of CD8 T cells in Susac syndrome. Using its own MiXCR run on the immunoSEQ multiplex PCR reads, TCRdb lists one record per CDR3 protein. This sample carries about 400,000 distinct CDR3 sequences, more than 70% of them seen once, and the ten largest clones take about 0.12%. Sequencing input: CD8+ T cells from PBMCs. These receptors originate from a human donor with multiple sclerosis. CDR3s include the opening cysteine and the closing phenylalanine or tryptophan. Each record gives: D gene, J gene, V gene, clone size, CDR3 DNA, CDR3 protein. A D gene is named only where the DNA matches it firmly. Clone size appears in some rows only: once, few, many, or a class for an expanded clone.

d_gene: -; j_gene: TRBJ2-3; v_gene: TRBV7-8; abundance: -; CDR3nt: TGTGCCGGCAGCCCGATAGGTCCGGACAGACACACAGATACGCAGTATTTT; CDR3aa: CAGSPIGPDRHTDTQYF
d_gene: TRBD1; j_gene: TRBJ2-7; v_gene: TRBV12-3/TRBV12-4; abundance: once; CDR3nt: TGTGCCAGCAGTGGATTGACAGGGGGAATATACGAGCAGTACTTC; CDR3aa: CASSGLTGGIYEQYF
d_gene: TRBD1; j_gene: TRBJ2-1; v_gene: TRBV27; abundance: -; CDR3nt: TGTGCCAGCAGAGACGGGACAGGGCTAAATGAGCAGTTCTTC; CDR3aa: CASRDGTGLNEQFF
d_gene: TRBD1; j_gene: TRBJ2-2; v_gene: TRBV6-1; abundance: -; CDR3nt: TGTGCCAGCAGTGAAGACAGGGGGCTGGTCGGGGAGCTGTTTTTT; CDR3aa: CASSEDRGLVGELFF
d_gene: -; j_gene: TRBJ2-7; v_gene: TRBV2; abundance: once; CDR3nt: TGTGCCAGCATACTATCCGGAGCGGGTGGCTACGAGCTGTACTTC; CDR3aa: CASILSGAGGYELYF
d_gene: -; j_gene: TRBJ2-4; v_gene: TRBV28; abundance: -; CDR3nt: TGTGCCAGCAGTTTCCCCCAGGGCCGAGGAAACATTCAGTACTTC; CDR3aa: CASSFPQGRGNIQYF
d_gene: -; j_gene: TRBJ1-4; v_gene: TRBV6-2/TRBV6-3; abundance: -; CDR3nt: TGTGCCAGCAGTTACCTACAGGGACGTTCAAATGAAAAACTGTTTTTT; CDR3aa: CASSYLQGRSNEKLFF
d_gene: TRBD1; j_gene: TRBJ1-1; v_gene: TRBV27; abundance: -; CDR3nt: TGTGCCAGCAGTTTGATGAGGGGGCATGAGAGAGAAACTGAAGCTTTCTTT; CDR3aa: CASSLMRGHERETEAFF
d_gene: TRBD1; j_gene: TRBJ2-7; v_gene: TRBV28; abundance: -; CDR3nt: TGTGCCAGCAGTTCCGGACAGGAGGCCTACGAGCAGTACTTC; CDR3aa: CASSSGQEAYEQYF
d_gene: -; j_gene: TRBJ2-7; v_gene: TRBV27; abundance: few; CDR3nt: TGTGCCAGCAGTTTATCGAGGGGTAGCTCCTACGAGCAGTACTTC; CDR3aa: CASSLSRGSSYEQYF
d_gene: -; j_gene: TRBJ2-1; v_gene: TRBV5-4; abundance: -; CDR3nt: TGTGCCAGCAGCTTGGCCCAGCACTTTTACAATGAGCAGTTCTTC; CDR3aa: CASSLAQHFYNEQFF
d_gene: -; j_gene: TRBJ1-5; v_gene: TRBV4-1; abundance: -; CDR3nt: TGCGCCAGCAGCCAAGATTCATACTCCTATAGCAATCAGCCCCAGCATTTT; CDR3aa: CASSQDSYSYSNQPQHF
d_gene: -; j_gene: TRBJ1-3; v_gene: TRBV2; abundance: -; CDR3nt: TGTGCCAGCAGTGAACCGTGGACAGCGAGCTCTGGAAACACCATATATTTT; CDR3aa: CASSEPWTASSGNTIYF
d_gene: -; j_gene: TRBJ1-1; v_gene: TRBV6-1; abundance: -; CDR3nt: TGTGCCAGCAGTGAGATACAGGGTTACACTGAAGCTTTCTTT; CDR3aa: CASSEIQGYTEAFF
d_gene: -; j_gene: TRBJ1-1; v_gene: TRBV4-1; abundance: -; CDR3nt: TGCGCCAGCAGCCAAGATCCCGAGCGGGGGGACACTGAAGCTTTCTTT; CDR3aa: CASSQDPERGDTEAFF
d_gene: -; j_gene: TRBJ1-1; v_gene: TRBV6-6; abundance: few; CDR3nt: TGTGCCAGCAGTTACTCGGGACGACTGAACACTGAAGCTTTCTTT; CDR3aa: CASSYSGRLNTEAFF
d_gene: -; j_gene: TRBJ2-2; v_gene: TRBV27; abundance: -; CDR3nt: TGTGCCAGCAGTTTAAGCGTTTCCGGGGAGCTGTTTTTT; CDR3aa: CASSLSVSGELFF
d_gene: -; j_gene: TRBJ2-6; v_gene: TRBV3-1; abundance: -; CDR3nt: TGTGCCAGCAGCCCAGAAGGGCCCTCTGGGGCCAACGTCCTGACTTTC; CDR3aa: CASSPEGPSGANVLTF
d_gene: TRBD1; j_gene: TRBJ1-6; v_gene: TRBV9; abundance: -; CDR3nt: TGTGCCAGCAGCGTAGTTCCAGGGGGGGATTCACCCCTCCACTTT; CDR3aa: CASSVVPGGDSPLHF
d_gene: -; j_gene: TRBJ2-3; v_gene: TRBV4-2; abundance: -; CDR3nt: TGTGCCAGCAGCCCGGTAGATACTACCCCCACAGATACGCAGTATTTT; CDR3aa: CASSPVDTTPTDTQYF
d_gene: -; j_gene: TRBJ2-1; v_gene: TRBV28; abundance: few; CDR3nt: TGTGCCAGCAGTTTTCTTCAGGGGGAGCAGTTCTTC; CDR3aa: CASSFLQGEQFF
d_gene: TRBD1; j_gene: TRBJ2-7; v_gene: TRBV4-1; abundance: -; CDR3nt: TGCGCCAGCAGCCAAGTCGCGATGCAGGGGGCATACGAGCAGTACTTC; CDR3aa: CASSQVAMQGAYEQYF
d_gene: -; j_gene: TRBJ1-2; v_gene: TRBV29-1; abundance: -; CDR3nt: TGCAGCGTTGGGGGGCAGGTGGGCTATGGCTACACCTTC; CDR3aa: CSVGGQVGYGYTF
d_gene: TRBD1; j_gene: TRBJ1-1; v_gene: TRBV6-5; abundance: once; CDR3nt: TGTGCCAGCAGTTACGACCTAGGGGGCGAATCATCCACTGAAGCTTTCTTT; CDR3aa: CASSYDLGGESSTEAFF
d_gene: -; j_gene: TRBJ2-1; v_gene: TRBV6-1; abundance: -; CDR3nt: TGTGCCAGCAACATGATCGCTATCTCCTACAATGAGCAGTTCTTC; CDR3aa: CASNMIAISYNEQFF
d_gene: -; j_gene: TRBJ2-3; v_gene: TRBV6-2/TRBV6-3; abundance: -; CDR3nt: TGTGCCAGCAGTATTGGTCAGTTAGATACGCAGTATTTT; CDR3aa: CASSIGQLDTQYF
d_gene: -; j_gene: TRBJ2-1; v_gene: TRBV3-1; abundance: -; CDR3nt: TGTGCCAGCAGCCAAACTCCGACAGGGAGGTTCTCCTACAATGAGCAGTTCTTC; CDR3aa: CASSQTPTGRFSYNEQFF
d_gene: -; j_gene: TRBJ1-1; v_gene: TRBV6-5; abundance: -; CDR3nt: TGTGCCAGCAGTTATAAGGGTATAGGGCGAGAAGCTTTCTTT; CDR3aa: CASSYKGIGREAFF
d_gene: -; j_gene: TRBJ1-5; v_gene: TRBV30; abundance: -; CDR3nt: TGTGCCTGGAGTCCCGGGAGGGGCAATCAGCCCCAGCATTTT; CDR3aa: CAWSPGRGNQPQHF
d_gene: -; j_gene: TRBJ2-7; v_gene: TRBV30; abundance: -; CDR3nt: TGTGCCTGGAGTTCCCCGGGACATAATTACGAGTACGAGCAGTACTTC; CDR3aa: CAWSSPGHNYEYEQYF
d_gene: TRBD1; j_gene: TRBJ2-7; v_gene: TRBV7-8; abundance: -; CDR3nt: TGTGCCAGCAGCTTGATTAGGGGGCCCTACGAGCAGTACTTC; CDR3aa: CASSLIRGPYEQYF
d_gene: -; j_gene: TRBJ2-7; v_gene: TRBV3-1; abundance: -; CDR3nt: TGTGCCAGCAGCTCGAAGACGGACTACGAGCAGTACTTC; CDR3aa: CASSSKTDYEQYF
d_gene: -; j_gene: TRBJ1-2; v_gene: TRBV5-6; abundance: -; CDR3nt: TGTGCCAGCAGAAACTGGGGGCTTAACTATGGCTACACCTTC; CDR3aa: CASRNWGLNYGYTF